Shown below are 15 T cell receptor beta chains from a single sample sequenced in a study of cytomegalovirus exposure and HLA in healthy donors. PCR primers comprised 60 Vbeta and 13 Jbeta primers. Only in-frame clones appear in the TCRdb table, and some are missing; sequencing was by immunoSEQ multiplex PCR. Of 57,000 or so clones listed, over 70% are singletons. The sequenced material came from PBMCs. These TCRs come from a man over 45 in good health and CMV-seropositive.

The gene calls are TRBV5-4 and TRBJ2-1, with 10 positions matching TRBD1. Trimming removed 1 base from V and 7 bases from J; junction bases left unmatched: 8. Germline V gene data show CDR1 as SGHNT and CDR2 as YYREEE (reference sequence). The CDR3 sequence is 16 residues long. CDR3 nucleotide sequence: TGTGCCAGCAGCTTGAAGTCGGGACAGGGGCTTAATGAGCAGTTCTTC. It translates to CASSLKSGQGLNEQFF. Full variable domain (outside the CDR3, taken from reference TRBV5-4 and TRBJ2-1): ETGVTQSPTHLIKTRGQQVTLRCSSQSGHNTVSWYQQALGQGPQFIFQYYREEENGRGNFPPRFSGLQFPNYSSELNVNALELDDSALYLCASSLKSGQGLNEQFFGPGTRLTVL.

This chain links TRBV11-2 with TRBJ2-7; no clear D gene. Per germline, CDR1 SGHAT and CDR2 FQNNGV. V was trimmed by 5 bases and J by 4 bases, leaving 12 bases between them. CDR3 length equals 13 residues. The CDR3 sequence: CASSPHFVYEQYF. CDR3 nucleotide sequence: TGTGCCAGCAGCCCCCACTTCGTGTACGAGCAGTACTTC.

This clone was recorded only once. V and J are TRBV2 and TRBJ2-1; 7 bases are shared with TRBD1. The CDR3 runs to 16 residues. Trimming took 7 bases from V and 0 from J; bases not matched to a gene: 9. The germline CDR1 and CDR2 sequences are SNHLY and FYNNEI. The CDR3 coding sequence is TGTGCCAGCATTACCGGACAGGCCAGCTCCTACAATGAGCAGTTCTTC. The encoded protein is CASITGQASSYNEQFF.

The V call is TRBV19, the J call TRBJ2-4; TRBD2 is a possible D gene (5 bases). Trimming cost V 0 bases and J 9 bases, with 9 bases left between them. This CDR3 spans 13 amino acids. CDR1 is LNHDA and CDR2 is SQIVND in the germline V gene (reference sequence). The CDR3 DNA is TGTGCCAGTAGTATAGAAGCAGCGGCCATTCAGTACTTC. Its translation: CASSIEAAAIQYF.

In this sample, this clone turned up a few times. The chain employs TRBV5-4 and TRBJ2-5, with D possibly matching TRBD2 (7 bases). The V end lost 4 bases, the J end lost 5 bases, and 15 bases lay between the germline ends. CDR1 SGHNT and CDR2 YYREEE come from the germline V gene (reference sequence). The CDR3 loop spans 14 amino acids. The CDR3 region has the DNA TGTGCCAGCAGCACCTCGCGGGGGCGTGAGACCCAGTACTTC. Amino acids: CASSTSRGRETQYF.

The CDR3 here is CASSQDWTSGLGNSYEQYF. CDR3 nucleotides: TGCGCCAGCAGCCAAGATTGGACGTCGGGACTCGGAAATTCCTACGAGCAGTACTTC. This chain links TRBV4-1 with TRBJ2-7; the D gene is possibly TRBD2 (6 bases). This CDR3 is 19 amino acids long. Per germline, CDR1 MGHRA and CDR2 YSYEKL. Between the trimmed V and J ends, which lost 0 bases and 1 base, there was a span of 22 bases.

The rearrangement uses TRBV19 and TRBJ2-7, with D possibly matching TRBD2 (6 bases). The CDR3 sequence is 14 residues long. The V gene's germline CDR1 is LNHDA and CDR2 SQIVND (reference sequence). The V end was cut by 4 bases, the J end by 0 bases, with 10 bases between. The CDR3 protein is CASSNSGSSYEQYF. Written as DNA, the CDR3 is TGTGCCAGTAGTAATAGCGGAAGCTCCTACGAGCAGTACTTC.

The gene calls are TRBV15 and TRBJ2-1; tentative D call: TRBD2 (6 bases). CDR1 LNHNV and CDR2 YYDKDF come from the germline V gene (reference sequence). Trimming removed 9 bases at V and 0 bases at J, with 18 bases between. This CDR3 is built from 16 residues. Written as DNA, the CDR3 is TGTGCCACGAAAGGTTCGGTGGGAGGCTCCTACAATGAGCAGTTCTTC. Translating it yields CATKGSVGGSYNEQFF.

The chain couples TRBV10-3 to TRBJ2-7; perhaps TRBD2 as D (6 bases). Germline V gene lookup returns CDR1 ENHRY and CDR2 SYGVKD. The CDR3 length is 13 residues. As DNA, the CDR3 is TGTGCTAGTGGGGCTAGCGATTCCTACGAGCAGTACTTC. Translating gives CASGASDSYEQYF.

The chain has TRBV5-1 and TRBJ2-7, with 10 bases identical to TRBD1. Germline V gene lookup returns CDR1 SGHRS and CDR2 YFSETQ. The length of the CDR3 is 18 residues. Unmatched junction bases numbered 11, after V lost 1 base and J lost 1 base. In DNA, the CDR3 is TGCGCCAGCAGCTTGCGACCCGCTACGGGACAGGGGTCCTACGAGCAGTACTTC. Protein: CASSLRPATGQGSYEQYF.

The rearrangement joins TRBV7-2 to TRBJ2-3; 8 nucleotides line up with TRBD2. J was trimmed by 3 bases and V by 6 bases; bases with no gene match: 8. CDR1 and CDR2 from the germline V gene are SGHTA and FQGNSA. The CDR3 is made up of 15 amino acids. The CDR3 region has the DNA TGTGCCAGCAGTCTACGGGGGGGCGGGACAGATACGCAGTATTTT. Encoded protein: CASSLRGGGTDTQYF.

The chain links TRBV6-1 to TRBJ1-2, with unresolved D. CDR3 length: 13 amino acids. The germline CDR1 and CDR2 sequences are MNHNS and SASEGT. V shed 10 bases and J shed 2 bases, with 14 bases lying between them. The CDR3 loop reads CAISRTTNYGYTF. The CDR3 bases are TGTGCCATCAGCCGAACTACCAACTATGGCTACACCTTC.

This chain connects TRBV15 to TRBJ1-4, with D possibly matching TRBD1 (5 bases). Germline CDR1 is LNHNV and CDR2 is YYDKDF (reference sequence). This CDR3 is built from 15 residues. Deletions cut 0 bases from V and 8 bases from J, with 13 bases between. CDR3 protein: CATSRDGASGEKLFF. The CDR3 DNA reads TGTGCCACCAGCAGAGATGGGGCTTCAGGGGAAAAACTGTTTTTT.

This chain joins TRBV25-1 and TRBJ1-1; no definite D call. The CDR3 runs 15 residues. V lost 2 bases, J lost 1 base, and 11 bases lay in between. Germline CDR1 and CDR2: MGHDK and SYGVNS. The CDR3 spells CASSEEGRGNTEAFF. Written as DNA, the CDR3 is TGTGCCAGCAGTGAAGAGGGCAGAGGGAACACTGAAGCTTTCTTT.

The chain carries TRBV15 and TRBJ2-1; TRBD1 matches at 8 bases. With V trimmed by 6 bases and J by 2 bases, 6 bases remained unmatched. In germline, CDR1 is LNHNV, CDR2 YYDKDF (reference sequence). This CDR3 spans 15 amino acids. DNA for the CDR3: TGTGCCACCAGTAATACAGGGGGTCCCTACAATGAGCAGTTCTTC. Translated: CATSNTGGPYNEQFF.